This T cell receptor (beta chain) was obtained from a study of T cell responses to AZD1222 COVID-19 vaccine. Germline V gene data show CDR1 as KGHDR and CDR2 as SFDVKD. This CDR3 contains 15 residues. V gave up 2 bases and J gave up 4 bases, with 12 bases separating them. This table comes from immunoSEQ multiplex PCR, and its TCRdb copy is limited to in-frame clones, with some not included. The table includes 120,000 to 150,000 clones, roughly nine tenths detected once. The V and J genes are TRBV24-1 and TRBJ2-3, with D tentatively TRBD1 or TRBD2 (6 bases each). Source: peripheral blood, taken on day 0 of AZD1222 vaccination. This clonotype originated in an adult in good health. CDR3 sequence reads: CATSDWGAGADTQYF. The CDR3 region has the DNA TGTGCCACCAGTGATTGGGGGGCTGGGGCAGATACGCAGTATTTT.